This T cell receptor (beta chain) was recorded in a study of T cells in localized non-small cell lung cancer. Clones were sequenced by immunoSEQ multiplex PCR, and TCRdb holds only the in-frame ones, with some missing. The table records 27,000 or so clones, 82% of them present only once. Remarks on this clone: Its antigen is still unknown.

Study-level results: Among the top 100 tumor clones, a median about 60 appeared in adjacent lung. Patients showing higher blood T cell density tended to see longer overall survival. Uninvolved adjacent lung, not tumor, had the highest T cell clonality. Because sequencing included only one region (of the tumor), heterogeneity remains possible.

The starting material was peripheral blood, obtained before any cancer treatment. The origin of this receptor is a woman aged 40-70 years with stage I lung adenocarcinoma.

CDR3 DNA: TGCGCCAGCAGACAGGGGGCTGCCGGGGAGCTGTTTTTT. As protein: CASRQGAAGELFF. V is TRBV10-1 and J is TRBJ2-2; 9 positions match TRBD1. V lost 6 bases, J lost 6 bases, and 2 bases stayed unmatched. CDR3 length equals 13 residues. Germline assignment: CDR1 WNHNN and CDR2 SYGVQD (reference sequence).